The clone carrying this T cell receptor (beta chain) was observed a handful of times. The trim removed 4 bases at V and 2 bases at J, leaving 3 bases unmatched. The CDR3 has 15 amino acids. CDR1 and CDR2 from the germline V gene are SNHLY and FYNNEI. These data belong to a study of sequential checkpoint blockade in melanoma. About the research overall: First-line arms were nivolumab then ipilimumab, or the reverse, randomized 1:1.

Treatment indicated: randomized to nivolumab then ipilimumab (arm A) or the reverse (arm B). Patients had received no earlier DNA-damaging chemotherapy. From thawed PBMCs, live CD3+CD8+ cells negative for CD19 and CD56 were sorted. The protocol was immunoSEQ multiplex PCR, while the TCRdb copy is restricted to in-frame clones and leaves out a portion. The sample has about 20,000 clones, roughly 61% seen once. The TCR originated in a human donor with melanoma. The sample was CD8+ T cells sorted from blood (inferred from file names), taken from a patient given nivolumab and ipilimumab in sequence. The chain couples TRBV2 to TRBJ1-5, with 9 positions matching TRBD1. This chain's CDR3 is CASSVTGGGNQPQHF. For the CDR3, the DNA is TGTGCCAGCAGTGTAACAGGGGGCGGCAATCAGCCCCAGCATTTT.